This is a list of T cell receptor beta chains from one sample in a study of response to subunit inactivated influenza vaccine. Each CDR3 protein gets one entry after TCRdb re-called the RT-PCR reads with MiXCR. The sample has around 490,000 distinct CDR3 sequences; less than 10% are singletons. Sequenced here: PBMCs from blood, sampled less than 30 months after vaccination. The source is a man aged 45 to 70 who received an inactivated influenza vaccine. Both conserved end residues are part of each CDR3. Each record gives: clone size, V gene, J gene, D gene, CDR3 protein, CDR3 DNA. D genes are given only for firm matches. The size entry is marked missing in some rows and otherwise reads once, few, many or a size class.

clone size: many
V gene: TRBV12-3/TRBV12-4
J gene: TRBJ1-2
D gene: -
CDR3 protein: CASSLRSYGYTF
CDR3 DNA: TGTGCCAGCAGTTTACGGTCATATGGCTACACCTTC

clone size: many
V gene: TRBV11-2
J gene: TRBJ2-1
D gene: TRBD2
CDR3 protein: CASSSSAGWRGTYYNEQFF
CDR3 DNA: TGTGCCAGCAGCTCATCAGCTGGGTGGCGGGGGACTTACTACAATGAGCAGTTCTTC

clone size: many
V gene: TRBV5-5
J gene: TRBJ2-7
D gene: -
CDR3 protein: CASSFADALSYEQYF
CDR3 DNA: TGTGCCAGCAGCTTCGCGGATGCCCTATCCTACGAGCAGTACTTC

clone size: -
V gene: TRBV5-6
J gene: TRBJ1-6
D gene: -
CDR3 protein: CASSLEAFLRDSPLHF
CDR3 DNA: TGTGCCAGCAGCTTGGAGGCCTTCCTGCGTGATTCACCCCTCCACTTT

clone size: few
V gene: TRBV27
J gene: TRBJ1-5
D gene: -
CDR3 protein: CASSTHGTNQPQHF
CDR3 DNA: TGTGCCAGCAGTACCCACGGGACAAACCAGCCCCAGCATTTT

clone size: few
V gene: TRBV20-1
J gene: TRBJ2-7
D gene: TRBD1
CDR3 protein: CSAYTGESWGEQYF
CDR3 DNA: TGCAGTGCTTATACAGGGGAAAGTTGGGGCGAGCAGTACTTC

clone size: -
V gene: TRBV5-1
J gene: TRBJ1-6
D gene: -
CDR3 protein: CASSLSWVSPLHF
CDR3 DNA: TGCGCCAGCAGCTTGAGTTGGGTTTCACCCCTCCACTTT

clone size: many
V gene: TRBV10-3
J gene: TRBJ2-3
D gene: TRBD1
CDR3 protein: CAIKTGGSRTDTQYF
CDR3 DNA: TGTGCCATCAAGACAGGGGGCTCCCGCACAGATACGCAGTATTTT

clone size: many
V gene: TRBV20-1
J gene: TRBJ1-2
D gene: TRBD1
CDR3 protein: CSASPRGGSLYGYTF
CDR3 DNA: TGCAGTGCTAGTCCCCGAGGGGGCAGCCTCTATGGCTACACCTTC

clone size: few
V gene: TRBV9
J gene: TRBJ2-3
D gene: -
CDR3 protein: CASSVAPRDTQYF
CDR3 DNA: TGTGCCAGCAGCGTAGCCCCTCGCGATACGCAGTATTTT

clone size: few
V gene: TRBV20-1
J gene: TRBJ1-2
D gene: -
CDR3 protein: CSARPDRSWGGYTF
CDR3 DNA: TGCAGTGCTAGGCCAGACAGGTCCTGGGGGGGCTACACCTTC

clone size: few
V gene: TRBV12-3/TRBV12-4
J gene: TRBJ2-3
D gene: -
CDR3 protein: CASSFWGGPSTDTQYF
CDR3 DNA: TGTGCCAGCAGTTTCTGGGGCGGGCCTAGCACAGATACGCAGTATTTT

clone size: few
V gene: TRBV14
J gene: TRBJ2-1
D gene: TRBD2
CDR3 protein: CASSQRRLAGYNEQFF
CDR3 DNA: TGTGCCAGCAGCCAACGTCGACTAGCGGGTTACAATGAGCAGTTCTTC

clone size: few
V gene: TRBV5-5
J gene: TRBJ2-3
D gene: TRBD1
CDR3 protein: CASSLDGTGGADTQYF
CDR3 DNA: TGTGCCAGCAGCTTGGATGGGACAGGGGGCGCAGATACGCAGTATTTT

clone size: many
V gene: TRBV2
J gene: TRBJ1-1
D gene: -
CDR3 protein: CASSDFESTEAFF
CDR3 DNA: TGTGCCAGCAGTGATTTTGAGAGCACTGAAGCTTTCTTT

clone size: few
V gene: TRBV4-1
J gene: TRBJ1-4
D gene: -
CDR3 protein: CASSQALRGAGNEKLFF
CDR3 DNA: TGCGCCAGCAGCCAAGCATTGAGGGGGGCAGGTAATGAAAAACTGTTTTTT

clone size: -
V gene: TRBV20-1
J gene: TRBJ2-1
D gene: TRBD2
CDR3 protein: CSARDLSGSPYNEQFF
CDR3 DNA: TGCAGTGCTAGAGATCTGAGCGGGAGCCCCTACAATGAGCAGTTCTTC

clone size: -
V gene: TRBV28
J gene: TRBJ1-6
D gene: -
CDR3 protein: CASSSQRNNSPLHF
CDR3 DNA: TGTGCCAGCAGTTCACAACGGAATAATTCACCCCTCCACTTT

clone size: -
V gene: TRBV20-1
J gene: TRBJ1-1
D gene: -
CDR3 protein: CSALRGANTEAFF
CDR3 DNA: TGCAGTGCCCTCAGAGGGGCGAACACTGAAGCTTTCTTT

clone size: few
V gene: TRBV12-3/TRBV12-4
J gene: TRBJ1-4
D gene: -
CDR3 protein: CASSFGRDATNEKLFF
CDR3 DNA: TGTGCCAGCAGCTTCGGGAGAGATGCAACTAATGAAAAACTGTTTTTT

clone size: many
V gene: TRBV12-3/TRBV12-4
J gene: TRBJ1-6
D gene: TRBD1
CDR3 protein: CASSLGGTDNSPLHF
CDR3 DNA: TGTGCCAGCAGTTTAGGAGGGACAGATAATTCACCCCTCCACTTT

clone size: few
V gene: TRBV12-3/TRBV12-4
J gene: TRBJ2-2
D gene: -
CDR3 protein: CASTKNGELFF
CDR3 DNA: TGTGCCAGCACCAAGAACGGGGAGCTGTTTTTT

clone size: many
V gene: TRBV6-5
J gene: TRBJ2-7
D gene: -
CDR3 protein: CASSFGSSYEQYF
CDR3 DNA: TGTGCCAGCAGTTTTGGCAGCTCCTACGAGCAGTACTTC

clone size: -
V gene: TRBV5-6
J gene: TRBJ2-4
D gene: -
CDR3 protein: CASSRQTVTKNIQYF
CDR3 DNA: TGTGCCAGCAGCCGCCAAACTGTTACCAAAAACATTCAGTACTTC

clone size: -
V gene: TRBV5-1
J gene: TRBJ2-5
D gene: -
CDR3 protein: CASSLGRARQETQYF
CDR3 DNA: TGCGCCAGCAGCTTGGGGCGGGCTCGCCAAGAGACCCAGTACTTC

clone size: many
V gene: TRBV7-9
J gene: TRBJ1-5
D gene: -
CDR3 protein: CASTLGSNQPQHF
CDR3 DNA: TGTGCCAGCACCCTAGGATCTAATCAGCCCCAGCATTTT

clone size: few
V gene: TRBV7-2
J gene: TRBJ2-2
D gene: -
CDR3 protein: CASSSWGGAGELFF
CDR3 DNA: TGTGCCAGCAGCTCGTGGGGGGGCGCCGGGGAGCTGTTTTTT

clone size: -
V gene: TRBV20-1
J gene: TRBJ2-2
D gene: TRBD2
CDR3 protein: CSASGTSGRRSTGELFF
CDR3 DNA: TGCAGTGCTTCCGGGACTAGCGGGAGGCGAAGCACCGGGGAGCTGTTTTTT

clone size: few
V gene: TRBV4-3
J gene: TRBJ2-5
D gene: -
CDR3 protein: CASSQDQGGETQYF
CDR3 DNA: TGCGCCAGCAGCCAAGACCAGGGCGGGGAGACCCAGTACTTC

clone size: -
V gene: TRBV5-1
J gene: TRBJ2-4
D gene: -
CDR3 protein: CVSSLGQALAKNIQYF
CDR3 DNA: TGCGTCAGCAGCTTGGGGCAGGCGCTAGCCAAAAACATTCAGTACTTC

clone size: -
V gene: TRBV5-1
J gene: TRBJ2-6
D gene: -
CDR3 protein: CASSFGWGRPDSGANVLTF
CDR3 DNA: TGCGCCAGCAGCTTTGGTTGGGGGAGGCCCGACTCTGGGGCCAACGTCCTGACTTTC

clone size: few
V gene: TRBV7-2
J gene: TRBJ1-2
D gene: -
CDR3 protein: CASSSPLAGVRYGYTF
CDR3 DNA: TGTGCCAGCAGCTCCCCCCTGGCAGGGGTGAGATATGGCTACACCTTC

clone size: many
V gene: TRBV12-3/TRBV12-4
J gene: TRBJ1-4
D gene: -
CDR3 protein: CASSFLNEKLFF
CDR3 DNA: TGTGCCAGCAGCTTCCTGAATGAAAAACTGTTTTTT

clone size: few
V gene: TRBV27
J gene: TRBJ1-1
D gene: -
CDR3 protein: CASSLYGGLAEAFF
CDR3 DNA: TGTGCCAGCAGTTTATACGGGGGACTCGCTGAAGCTTTCTTT

clone size: -
V gene: TRBV5-8
J gene: TRBJ2-1
D gene: TRBD1
CDR3 protein: CASGPGTVSSYNEQFF
CDR3 DNA: TGTGCCAGCGGCCCTGGGACAGTCAGCTCCTACAATGAGCAGTTCTTC

clone size: few
V gene: TRBV10-3
J gene: TRBJ2-1
D gene: -
CDR3 protein: CAIRGQNNEQFF
CDR3 DNA: TGTGCCATCAGAGGACAGAACAATGAGCAGTTCTTC

clone size: few
V gene: TRBV25-1
J gene: TRBJ2-3
D gene: -
CDR3 protein: CASSDAASTDTQYF
CDR3 DNA: TGTGCCAGCAGTGATGCGGCAAGCACAGATACGCAGTATTTT

clone size: -
V gene: TRBV3-1
J gene: TRBJ2-7
D gene: -
CDR3 protein: CASSQTGRGILSSYEQYF
CDR3 DNA: TGTGCCAGCAGCCAAACTGGGAGAGGAATTTTAAGCTCCTACGAGCAGTACTTC

clone size: -
V gene: TRBV27
J gene: TRBJ2-1
D gene: TRBD1
CDR3 protein: CASSSPGQPYNEQFF
CDR3 DNA: TGTGCCAGCAGTTCCCCGGGACAGCCTTACAATGAGCAGTTCTTC

clone size: few
V gene: TRBV19
J gene: TRBJ1-6
D gene: -
CDR3 protein: CASSIDGFSNSPLHF
CDR3 DNA: TGTGCCAGTAGTATAGATGGATTCAGCAATTCACCCCTCCACTTT

clone size: -
V gene: TRBV2
J gene: TRBJ2-6
D gene: TRBD1
CDR3 protein: CARDRVTGANVLTF
CDR3 DNA: TGTGCCAGGGACAGGGTGACTGGGGCCAACGTCCTGACTTTC

clone size: -
V gene: TRBV2
J gene: TRBJ2-7
D gene: -
CDR3 protein: CASLSTDPVYEQYF
CDR3 DNA: TGTGCCAGCTTATCTACCGACCCCGTCTACGAGCAGTACTTC

clone size: -
V gene: TRBV29-1
J gene: TRBJ2-7
D gene: -
CDR3 protein: CSVEVESGAAYEQYF
CDR3 DNA: TGCAGCGTTGAAGTGGAATCGGGGGCCGCCTACGAGCAGTACTTC

clone size: few
V gene: TRBV12-3/TRBV12-4
J gene: TRBJ2-7
D gene: TRBD2
CDR3 protein: CASRTTAGYEQYF
CDR3 DNA: TGTGCCAGCAGGACGACAGCGGGATACGAGCAGTACTTC

clone size: many
V gene: TRBV28
J gene: TRBJ1-1
D gene: TRBD1
CDR3 protein: CASSPDRVNTETFF
CDR3 DNA: TGTGCCAGCAGCCCGGACAGGGTGAACACTGAAACTTTCTTT

clone size: many
V gene: TRBV20-1
J gene: TRBJ2-1
D gene: -
CDR3 protein: CSARPGLGVYRNNEQFF
CDR3 DNA: TGCAGTGCTAGGCCAGGGTTAGGTGTGTACAGAAACAATGAGCAGTTCTTC